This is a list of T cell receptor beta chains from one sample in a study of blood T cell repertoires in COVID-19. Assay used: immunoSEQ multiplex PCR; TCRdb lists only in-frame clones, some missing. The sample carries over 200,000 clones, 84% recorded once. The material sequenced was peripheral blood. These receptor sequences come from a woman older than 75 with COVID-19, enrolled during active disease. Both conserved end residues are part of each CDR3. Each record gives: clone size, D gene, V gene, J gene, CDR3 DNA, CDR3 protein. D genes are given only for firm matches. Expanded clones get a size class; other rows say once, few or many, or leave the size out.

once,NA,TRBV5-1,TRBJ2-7,TGCGCCAGCAGCTTCACAGGAGTCTACGAGCAGTACTTC,CASSFTGVYEQYF
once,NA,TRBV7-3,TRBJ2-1,TGTGCCAGTGCGAAAGGGGGCTCCTACAATGAGCAGTTCTTC,CASAKGGSYNEQFF
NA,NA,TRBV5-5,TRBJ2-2,TGTGCCAGCAGCTTGCAGGGTAATCATCCCGGGGAGCTGTTTTTT,CASSLQGNHPGELFF
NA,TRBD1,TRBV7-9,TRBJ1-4,TGTGCCAGCAGCTTATCCGACAGGGGGCGGAATGAAAAACTGTTTTTT,CASSLSDRGRNEKLFF
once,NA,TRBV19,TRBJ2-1,TGTGCCAGTAGTATAAGCGCCTCACACAATGAGCAGTTCTTC,CASSISASHNEQFF
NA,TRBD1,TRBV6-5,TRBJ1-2,TGTGCCAGCAGTTCGGGACAGGGGAGCTATAACTATGGCTACACCTTC,CASSSGQGSYNYGYTF
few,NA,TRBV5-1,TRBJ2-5,TGCGCCAGCAGCGTCCCGGGGGGCAGAGAGACCCAGTACTTC,CASSVPGGRETQYF
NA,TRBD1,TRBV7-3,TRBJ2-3,TGTGCCAGCAGCCCGGGACAGCATACGTATACGCAGTATTTT,CASSPGQHTYTQYF
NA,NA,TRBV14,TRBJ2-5,TGTGCCAGCAGCCAAGGATCTTGGGAGCGGGAGACCCAGTACTTC,CASSQGSWERETQYF
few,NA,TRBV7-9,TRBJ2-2,TGTGCCAGCAGCTTTGATGTAGCGACCGGGGAGCTGTTTTTT,CASSFDVATGELFF
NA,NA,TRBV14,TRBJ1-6,TGTGCCAGCAGCCCCCCGAGCTCCTATAATTCACCCCTCCACTTT,CASSPPSSYNSPLHF
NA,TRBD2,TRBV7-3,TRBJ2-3,TGTGCCAGCAGCTTGCCTAGCGGGCAGGGCACAGATACGCAGTATTTT,CASSLPSGQGTDTQYF
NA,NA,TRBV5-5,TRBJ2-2,TGTGCCAGCAGCCCGCGAGTAGGGGAGCTGTTTTTT,CASSPRVGELFF
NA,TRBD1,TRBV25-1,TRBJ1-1,TGTGCCAGCAGTGGTCGGGACAGGGGGCGGGCCACTGAAGCTTTCTTT,CASSGRDRGRATEAFF
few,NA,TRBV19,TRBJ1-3,TGTGCCAGTAGTACCGGGACATTTTTCGGTGGAAACACCATATATTTT,CASSTGTFFGGNTIYF
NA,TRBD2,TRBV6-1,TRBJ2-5,TGTGCCAGCAGTGAATTCCCTAGCGGGATCTCCCAAGAGACCCAGTACTTC,CASSEFPSGISQETQYF
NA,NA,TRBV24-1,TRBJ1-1,TGTGCCACCAGTGATCCCCTTGGGCCCGCTTTCTTT,CATSDPLGPAFF
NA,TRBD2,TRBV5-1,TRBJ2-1,TGCGCCAGCAGCTTGGGTTTCGGGGTGGCGCTAGCGGGGGCCTACAATGAGCAGTTCTTC,CASSLGFGVALAGAYNEQFF
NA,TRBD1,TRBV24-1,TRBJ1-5,TGTGCCACTCCAAAAGACAGGGGCCAGAATCAGCCCCAGCATTTT,CATPKDRGQNQPQHF
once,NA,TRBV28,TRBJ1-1,TGTGCCAGCAGTTCCAAGCCCCGATCTGAAGCTTTCTTT,CASSSKPRSEAFF
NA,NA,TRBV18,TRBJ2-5,TGTGCCAGCTCACCGAGCCAGGGCCAAGAGACCCAGTACTTC,CASSPSQGQETQYF
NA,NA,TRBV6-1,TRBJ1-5,TGTGCCAGCAGTGAATATTATAGGACAGCCGTAGATCAGCCCCAGCATTTT,CASSEYYRTAVDQPQHF
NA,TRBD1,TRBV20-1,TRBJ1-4,TGCAGTGCTAGTGAGGGGGCGGCGGCTAATGAAAAACTGTTTTTT,CSASEGAAANEKLFF
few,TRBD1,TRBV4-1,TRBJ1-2,TGCGCCAGCAGCCGGGGATGGCCGACAGGGGGCAATGGCTACACCTTC,CASSRGWPTGGNGYTF
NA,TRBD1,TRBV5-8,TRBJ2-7,TGTGCCAGCAGCTACCGATGGACAGGGGTTGCCTACGAGCAGTACTTC,CASSYRWTGVAYEQYF
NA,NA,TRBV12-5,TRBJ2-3,TGTGCTAGTGTCCTCCCAACGACAGAGAGCACAGATACGCAGTATTTT,CASVLPTTESTDTQYF
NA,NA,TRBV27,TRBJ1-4,TGTGCCAGCACCAGTGGGACGGGGGGAGAAAAACTGTTTTTT,CASTSGTGGEKLFF
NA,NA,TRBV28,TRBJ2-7,TGTGCCAGCAGTTTTCCGGTGTACGAGCAGTACTTC,CASSFPVYEQYF
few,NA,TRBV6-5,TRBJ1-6,TGTGCCAGCAGTTACGCGGGGAAGGATTCACCCCTCCACTTT,CASSYAGKDSPLHF
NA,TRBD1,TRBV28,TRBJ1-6,TGTGCCACGACAGGGGGCGAGATAACCCTCCACTTT,CATTGGEITLHF
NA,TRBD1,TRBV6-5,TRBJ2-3,TGTGCCAGCAGTCCCCGGTGGGGACAGGGAGAGTATTTT,CASSPRWGQGEYF
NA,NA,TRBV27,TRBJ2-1,TGTGCCAGCAGAAGCGGGCCCAATGAGCAGTTCTTC,CASRSGPNEQFF
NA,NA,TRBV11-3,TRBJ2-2,TGTGCCAGCAGCTTTAGCCCGAACACCGGGGAGCTGTTTTTT,CASSFSPNTGELFF
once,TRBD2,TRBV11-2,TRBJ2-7,TGTGCCAGCAGCTCACTAGCGGGATCCTACGAGCAGTACTTC,CASSSLAGSYEQYF
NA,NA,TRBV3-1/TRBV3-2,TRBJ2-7,TGTGCCAGCAGCTCTGGGAGGAACTCCTACGAGCAGTACTTC,CASSSGRNSYEQYF
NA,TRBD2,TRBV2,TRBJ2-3,TGTGCCAGCAGTTCACCTAGCGGTCGCACAGATACGCAGTATTTT,CASSSPSGRTDTQYF
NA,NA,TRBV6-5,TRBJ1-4,TGTGCCAGCGGGCAGGCAACTAATGAAAAACTGTTTTTT,CASGQATNEKLFF
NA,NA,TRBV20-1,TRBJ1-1,TGCAGTGCGAGTGGGTCGTCACAGGGTTCGGGAGCTTTCTTT,CSASGSSQGSGAFF
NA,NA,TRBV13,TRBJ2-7,TGTGCCAGCAGCGCGGGACGGGGGTACGAGCAGTACTTC,CASSAGRGYEQYF
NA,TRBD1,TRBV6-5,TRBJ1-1,TGTGCCAGCAGTTACTCGACAGGGAGGAGTTCTGAAGCTTTCTTT,CASSYSTGRSSEAFF
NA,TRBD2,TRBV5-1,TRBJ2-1,TGCGCCAGCAGCTGGGGAGCTAGCGGTCGGGGCTCCTACAATGAGCAGTTCTTC,CASSWGASGRGSYNEQFF
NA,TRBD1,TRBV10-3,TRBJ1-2,TGTGCCATCAGTGAGTCAGGGGGCCAGGGCTACACCTTC,CAISESGGQGYTF
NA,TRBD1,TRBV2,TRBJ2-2,TGTGCCAGCACCGAAACAGGGGGCGACACCGGGGAGCTGTTTTTT,CASTETGGDTGELFF
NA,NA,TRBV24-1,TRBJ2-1,TGTGCCACCAGTGATTCGACTCGCTCTGAGCAGTTCTTC,CATSDSTRSEQFF
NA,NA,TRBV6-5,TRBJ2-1,TGTGCCAGCAGTCCAACAGGGACCCGTACGGGGTTCTTC,CASSPTGTRTGFF
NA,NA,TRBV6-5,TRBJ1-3,TGTGCCAGCAGTTACCTCCTAGGTTCAAACACCATATATTTT,CASSYLLGSNTIYF